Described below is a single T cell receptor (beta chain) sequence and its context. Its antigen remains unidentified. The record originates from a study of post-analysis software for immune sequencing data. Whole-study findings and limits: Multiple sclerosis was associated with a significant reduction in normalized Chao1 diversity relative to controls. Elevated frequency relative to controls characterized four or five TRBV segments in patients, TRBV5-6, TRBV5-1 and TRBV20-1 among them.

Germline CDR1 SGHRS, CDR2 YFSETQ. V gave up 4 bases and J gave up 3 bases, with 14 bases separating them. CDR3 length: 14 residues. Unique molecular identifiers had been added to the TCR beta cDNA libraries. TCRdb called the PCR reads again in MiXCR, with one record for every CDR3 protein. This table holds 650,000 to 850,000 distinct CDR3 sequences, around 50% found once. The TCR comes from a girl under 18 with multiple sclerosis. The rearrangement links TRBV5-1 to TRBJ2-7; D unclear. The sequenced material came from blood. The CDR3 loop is CASSGPAVNYEQYF. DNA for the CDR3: TGCGCCAGCAGCGGGCCGGCCGTAAACTACGAGCAGTACTTC.